The 25 T cell receptor beta chains listed next were all sequenced from one sample in a study of graft-versus-host responses after intestinal transplantation. Generated by immunoSEQ multiplex PCR, the TCRdb table keeps only in-frame clones and is missing some. The sample holds some 70,000 clones, roughly 92% seen once. The starting material was bone marrow, obtained 734 days after intestinal transplantation. The receptor set was obtained from a human patient who received an intestinal transplant, so some T cells may come from the graft donor.

The V gene is TRBV18, the J gene TRBJ1-6; perhaps TRBD1 as D (5 bases). CDR3 length: 15 amino acids. The V gene's germline CDR1 is KGHSH and CDR2 LQKENI. V was cut by 4 bases and J by 6 bases, with 13 bases left in between. Here the CDR3 reads CASSLHRDPNSPLHF. The CDR3 nucleotides are TGTGCCAGCTCACTCCACCGGGACCCTAATTCACCCCTCCACTTT.

V gene TRBV9 combines with J gene TRBJ2-5, with 11 bases matching TRBD1. This CDR3 spans 16 amino acids. Germline V gene data show CDR1 as SGDLS and CDR2 as YYNGEE. V was pared by 1 base and J by 4 bases, with 6 bases of the junction left unmatched. CDR3 region: CASSVRTGGWGETQYF. The CDR3 coding sequence is TGTGCCAGCAGCGTAAGGACAGGGGGCTGGGGAGAGACCCAGTACTTC.

The chain recombines TRBV5-4 with TRBJ2-6, with D uncertain. Trimming pared 4 bases from V and 4 bases from J, leaving 18 bases between. Germline V gene sequence: CDR1 SGHNT, CDR2 YYREEE (reference sequence). There are 17 residues in the CDR3. The CDR3 sequence: CASSQVVGGSGANVLTF. The CDR3 DNA reads as TGTGCCAGCAGCCAAGTCGTTGGTGGGTCAGGGGCCAACGTCCTGACTTTC.

V gene TRBV5-6 combines with J gene TRBJ2-5; 8 nucleotides align to TRBD2. CDR1 is SGHDT and CDR2 is YYEEEE in the germline V gene. Losses at the gene ends were 1 base for V and 5 bases for J; bases not matched to a gene: 7. The CDR3 sequence is 15 residues long. The CDR3 region has the DNA TGTGCCAGCAGCTTGCCGAGCGGGAGTGCGGAGACCCAGTACTTC. Protein: CASSLPSGSAETQYF. Together with reference TRBV5-6 and TRBJ2-5, the CDR3 gives the full variable domain: DAGVTQSPTHLIKTRGQQVTLRCSPKSGHDTVSWYQQALGQGPQFIFQYYEEEERQRGNFPDRFSGHQFPNYSSELNVNALLLGDSALYLCASSLPSGSAETQYFGPGTRLLVL.

The V gene is TRBV29-1, the J gene TRBJ2-7, with D possibly matching TRBD1 (5 bases). V was cut by 1 base and J by 4 bases, with 11 bases left in between. Germline loops: CDR1 SQVTM, CDR2 ANQGSEA. CDR3 length: 13 amino acids. In DNA form, the CDR3 reads TGCAGCGTTGAAGGGGCGCAGGGTTACGAGCAGTACTTC. This translates into CSVEGAQGYEQYF.

This chain uses TRBV10-3 with TRBJ2-7, with 10 bases matching TRBD1. The CDR3 is 13 amino acids. V gave up 6 bases and J gave up 6 bases; unmatched junction bases: 5. Germline V gene lookup returns CDR1 ENHRY and CDR2 SYGVKD. In DNA, the CDR3 is TGTGCCATCAGGCAAAGGACAGGGGGCGAGCAGTACTTC. It specifies CAIRQRTGGEQYF.

This sequence joins TRBV6-6 and TRBJ2-3; either TRBD1 or TRBD2 may fit D (5 bases each). The CDR3 has 12 amino acids. V was shortened by 8 bases and J by 2 bases, with 8 bases between the two germline ends. Germline CDR1 MNHNY, CDR2 SVGAGI (reference sequence). CDR3: CASHGTTDTQYF. CDR3 nucleotides: TGTGCCAGCCACGGGACCACAGATACGCAGTATTTT.

The gene calls are TRBV7-6 and TRBJ2-6; 12 positions match TRBD1. Germline V gene sequence: CDR1 SGHVS, CDR2 FNYEAQ. V shed 2 bases, J shed 1 base, and the junction held 6 bases outside the gene matches. The CDR3 is 19 amino acids. The CDR3 nucleotides read TGTGCCAGCAGCTTAAGGGGACAGGGGGCCCAATCTGGGGCCAACGTCCTGACTTTC. As protein: CASSLRGQGAQSGANVLTF.

The chain combines TRBV4-1 with TRBJ1-5; possible D gene TRBD1, 6 bases. CDR3 length equals 16 residues. The V and J ends lost 0 bases and 1 base respectively, with 10 bases between them. Germline V gene sequence: CDR1 MGHRA, CDR2 YSYEKL. CDR3 loop: CASSQDLQGSNQPQHF. As DNA, the CDR3 is TGCGCCAGCAGCCAAGATTTGCAGGGGAGCAATCAGCCCCAGCATTTT.

This chain uses TRBV6-6 with TRBJ2-5; D is unclear. This CDR3 comprises 14 residues. Germline CDR1 is MNHNY and CDR2 is SVGAGI (reference sequence). Trimming removed 6 bases from V and 2 bases from J, with 13 bases in between. CDR3 nucleotides: TGTGCCAGCAGCAGGTTCTCAAGGCAAGAGACCCAGTACTTC. It translates to CASSRFSRQETQYF.

V is TRBV7-6 and J is TRBJ1-4; D is unresolved. The CDR3 loop spans 15 amino acids. The ends were cut back, 5 bases at V and 7 bases at J, with 17 bases in the middle. The germline CDR1 and CDR2 sequences are SGHVS and FNYEAQ. CDR3 DNA: TGTGCCAGCAGCGGCAGCCGCGGTAGGAGTGAAAAACTGTTTTTT. This encodes CASSGSRGRSEKLFF.

The rearrangement uses TRBV7-6 and TRBJ2-2, with D maybe TRBD2 (5 bases). The germline gives CDR1 SGHVS, CDR2 FNYEAQ. Trimming left V 3 bases short and J 7 bases short, with 12 bases between. The CDR3 has 14 residues. This CDR3 is CASSFSGLIGELFF. The CDR3 bases are TGTGCCAGCAGCTTTTCGGGATTGATCGGGGAGCTGTTTTTT.

This chain connects TRBV5-6 to TRBJ1-2; 11 bases map to TRBD1. V dropped 4 bases and J dropped 5; count of bases not matched to a gene: 7. The CDR3 loop spans 15 amino acids. The germline gives CDR1 SGHDT, CDR2 YYEEEE. CDR3 sequence reads: CASSRGQGADYGYTF. Written as DNA, the CDR3 is TGTGCCAGCAGCCGAGGACAGGGGGCCGATTATGGCTACACCTTC.

This chain uses TRBV2 with TRBJ2-3; tentative D call: TRBD2 (6 bases). The CDR3 is 16 amino acids. In germline, CDR1 is SNHLY, CDR2 FYNNEI. V lost 2 bases to trimming and J lost 6 bases, with 18 bases between them. CDR3 nucleotide sequence: TGTGCCAGCAGTGAAAGGGTGACTAGTATGATGGATACGCAGTATTTT. Its protein product is CASSERVTSMMDTQYF. The full variable domain, completed using reference TRBV2 and TRBJ2-3, is EPEVTQTPSHQVTQMGQEVILRCVPISNHLYFYWYRQILGQKVEFLVSFYNNEISEKSEIFDDQFSVERPDGSNFTLKIRSTKLEDSAMYFCASSERVTSMMDTQYFGPGTRLTVL.

This chain links TRBV27 with TRBJ2-1, with 8 bases matching TRBD2. The CDR3 contains 15 residues. With V trimmed by 6 bases and J by 1 base, 5 bases remained unmatched. Germline-derived CDR1 and CDR2 are MNHEY and SMNVEV (reference sequence). The CDR3 nucleotides read TGTGCCAGCAGGAGACTAGCGAGTTCCTACAATGAGCAGTTCTTC. Its translation: CASRRLASSYNEQFF.

The chain has TRBV7-9 and TRBJ2-1, with a possible D match to TRBD2 (5 bases). Germline-derived CDR1 and CDR2 are SEHNR and FQNEAQ (reference sequence). Trimming left V 7 bases short and J 5 bases short, with 9 bases between. This CDR3 comprises 12 residues. CDR3 sequence reads: CASIRGHNEQFF. The CDR3 DNA reads TGTGCCAGCATCAGAGGGCACAATGAGCAGTTCTTC.

The chain uses TRBV27 and TRBJ2-3; TRBD2 aligns across 8 bases. Trimming removed 2 bases from V and 5 bases from J; junction bases left unmatched: 18. The CDR3 has 19 amino acids. CDR1 is MNHEY, CDR2 SMNVEV, per germline (reference sequence). CDR3 residues: CASSLSSPGGRYWGDTQYF. CDR3 in DNA: TGTGCCAGCAGTTTAAGTTCCCCAGGCGGGAGGTATTGGGGAGATACGCAGTATTTT.

The rearrangement uses TRBV5-1 and TRBJ2-7, with 13 bases lining up with TRBD2. The V gene end was trimmed by 5 bases and the J gene end by 2 bases; junction bases not matched to a gene: 4. Germline V gene data show CDR1 as SGHRS and CDR2 as YFSETQ. The CDR3 runs to 15 residues. DNA of the CDR3: TGCGCCAGCAGGCCTACTAGCGGGGGGGCCTACGAGCAGTACTTC. It is translated as CASRPTSGGAYEQYF.

This chain links TRBV19 with TRBJ1-5, with 8 bases lining up with TRBD1. The junction had 8 bases not matched to a gene; V was cut back by 0 bases and J by 7 bases. The germline V gene encodes CDR1 LNHDA and CDR2 SQIVND (reference sequence). This CDR3 has 16 amino acids. In DNA, the CDR3 is TGTGCCAGTAGTATAGAGGTCCGACAGGGGCCCCAGCCCCAGCATTTT. Translation: CASSIEVRQGPQPQHF. The whole variable domain, remainder taken from reference TRBV19 and TRBJ1-5, is DGGITQSPKYLFRKEGQNVTLSCEQNLNHDAMYWYRQDPGQGLRLIYYSQIVNDFQKGDIAEGYSVSREKKESFPLTVTSAQKNPTAFYLCASSIEVRQGPQPQHFGDGTRLSIL.

The chain couples TRBV19 to TRBJ2-5; D may be TRBD2 (7 bases). The end of the DNA fits TRBJ2-7 better, so the J call may be wrong. The CDR3 has 16 residues. Per germline, CDR1 LNHDA and CDR2 SQIVND (reference sequence). CDR3 DNA: TGTGCCAGTAGTAAAAGGGGGGGTCTGAAGACCTACGAGCAGTACTTC. Protein: CASSKRGGLKTYEQYF.

The J gene is TRBJ2-1, the V gene TRBV30; 10 nucleotides line up with TRBD2. The germline CDR1 and CDR2 sequences are GTSNPN and SVGIG (reference sequence). V was clipped by 4 bases and J by 3 bases; unmatched bases: 3. The CDR3 has 14 amino acids. DNA of the CDR3: TGTGCCTGGAAAGGACTAGCGGACTACAATGAGCAGTTCTTC. This sequence encodes CAWKGLADYNEQFF. Supplemented by reference TRBV30 and TRBJ2-1, the full variable domain reads SQTIHQWPATLVQPVGSPLSLECTVEGTSNPNLYWYRQAAGRGLQLLFYSVGIGQISSEVPQNLSASRPQDRQFILSSKKLLLSDSGFYLCAWKGLADYNEQFFGPGTRLTVL.

J is TRBJ1-2 and V is TRBV7-9; the D gene is possibly TRBD1 (5 bases). V gave up 2 bases and J gave up 0 bases, with 13 bases separating them. This CDR3 comprises 16 residues. Germline values: CDR1 SEHNR, CDR2 FQNEAQ (reference sequence). The CDR3 DNA follows: TGTGCCAGCAGCTTAAGCGCGACAGAGACTAACTATGGCTACACCTTC. Its protein is CASSLSATETNYGYTF.

This clone appeared a single time. This chain links TRBV7-9 with TRBJ2-7, with 9 bases that match TRBD1. J gave up 7 bases and V 4 bases, and 14 bases lay outside the gene matches. The CDR3 is 16 amino acids. The germline CDR1 and CDR2 sequences are SEHNR and FQNEAQ (reference sequence). DNA of the CDR3: TGTGCCAGCAGCTCCACAGAGGGACAGGGAGTCTGGGAGCAGTACTTC. It encodes CASSSTEGQGVWEQYF. The full variable domain, with the rest looked up from reference TRBV7-9 and TRBJ2-7, is DTGVSQNPRHKITKRGQNVTFRCDPISEHNRLYWYRQTLGQGPEFLTYFQNEAQLEKSRLLSDRFSAERPKGSFSTLEIQRTEQGDSAMYLCASSSTEGQGVWEQYFGPGTRLTVT.

This clone was seen once. The V gene is TRBV14, the J gene TRBJ2-2; 9 nucleotides match TRBD2. Germline lookup yields CDR1 SGHDN and CDR2 FVKESK. V shed 0 bases, J shed 2 bases, and the junction held 13 bases outside the gene matches. This CDR3 region has 20 residues. This chain's CDR3 is CASSQDTLSSGRLNTGELFF. CDR3 DNA sequence: TGTGCCAGCAGCCAAGATACGCTTTCCAGCGGGAGGCTCAACACCGGGGAGCTGTTTTTT.

This clone was counted only a few times. The chain uses TRBV27 and TRBJ2-3; D gene unclear. The CDR3 has 16 residues. CDR1 MNHEY and CDR2 SMNVEV come from the germline V gene (reference sequence). V lost 3 bases and J lost 0, with 13 bases in between. The CDR3 DNA is TGTGCCAGCAGTTTTCGTGGCGATCATAGCACAGATACGCAGTATTTT. Translation gives CASSFRGDHSTDTQYF.